The clone carrying this TCR beta chain was seen a single time. The antigen is not known. This specimen belongs to a study of cytomegalovirus exposure and HLA in healthy donors. The germline CDR1 and CDR2 sequences are SGHRS and YFSETQ. The V and J ends lost 4 bases and 7 bases respectively, with 12 bases between them. The CDR3 sequence is 13 residues long. PCR amplification relied on 60 Vbeta primers (plus 13 Jbeta primers). The assay was immunoSEQ multiplex PCR, and TCRdb's table has in-frame clones only and misses some. The sample includes about 190,000 clones, less than 85% seen only once; the top ten take about 5%. Study-wide results and caveats: A reported reduction in N-insertions relative to the approximately 600-donor mean was seen in an Asian-associated ancestry cluster in a later analysis. Rare TCR sequences dominated, though some public TCRs recurred in many donors. Later on, an analysis tied some 17,000 TCR beta sequences to HLA alleles at 0.05 false discovery rate.

V usage is TRBV5-1 and J usage is TRBJ2-1; perhaps TRBD2 as D (5 bases). The clonotype comes from a man in his thirties or forties in good health and CMV-seropositive. The sequenced sample consisted of PBMCs. The CDR3 spells CASSGVGENEQFF. For the CDR3, the DNA is TGCGCCAGCAGCGGGGTCGGGGAGAATGAGCAGTTCTTC.